These T cell receptor beta chains were read from a single sample in a study of blood T cell repertoires in COVID-19. TCRdb keeps only in-frame clones here, not all; method: immunoSEQ multiplex PCR. The sample lists hundreds of thousands of clones, roughly 80% occurring once. Sequencing input: peripheral blood. Every receptor here comes from a woman between 35 and 50 years old with active or convalescent COVID-19. CDR3s include the opening cysteine and the closing phenylalanine or tryptophan. D genes are given only for firm matches. The size of a clone is reported for some rows only, either as once, few or many, or as a class for expanded clones.

CDR3 protein,CDR3 DNA,D gene,J gene,CDR3 length,clone size,V gene
CASSLSGGVQPQHF,TGTGCCAGCAGTTTATCGGGGGGCGTTCAGCCCCAGCATTTT,NA,TRBJ1-5,14,NA,TRBV28
CASSRGGANEKLFF,TGTGCCAGCAGCCGGGGGGGAGCTAATGAAAAACTGTTTTTT,NA,TRBJ1-4,14,NA,TRBV5-5
CASSYRGNTDTQYF,TGTGCCAGCAGTTACCGCGGGAACACAGATACGCAGTATTTT,NA,TRBJ2-3,14,NA,TRBV6-5
CASSQGHLSNQPQHF,TGTGCCAGCAGCCAGGGCCACTTAAGCAATCAGCCCCAGCATTTT,NA,TRBJ1-5,15,NA,TRBV3-1/TRBV3-2
CASSVPKSGGNPSYEQYF,TGTGCCAGCAGCGTCCCGAAAAGCGGGGGTAATCCTTCCTACGAGCAGTACTTC,TRBD2,TRBJ2-7,18,NA,TRBV9
CASSHGDRGYTF,TGCGCCAGCAGCCACGGGGATCGGGGCTACACCTTC,NA,TRBJ1-2,12,NA,TRBV4-3
CASSEGSGGNTIYF,TGTGCCAGCAGTGAAGGCTCGGGTGGAAACACCATATATTTT,NA,TRBJ1-3,14,NA,TRBV6-1
CASSLTTVLTTLNTEAFF,TGTGCCAGCAGCTTAACGACAGTACTCACAACCTTGAACACTGAAGCTTTCTTT,NA,TRBJ1-1,18,NA,TRBV6-2/TRBV6-3
CASSHGTGAFYGYTF,TGTGCCAGCAGTCACGGGACAGGGGCCTTCTATGGCTACACCTTC,TRBD1,TRBJ1-2,15,NA,TRBV27
CASKGRGFNNEQFF,TGTGCCAGTAAAGGCAGGGGATTTAACAATGAGCAGTTCTTC,NA,TRBJ2-1,14,many,TRBV19
CASSVAPHSGTEAFF,TGTGCCAGCAGCGTGGCACCTCACTCGGGGACTGAAGCTTTCTTT,NA,TRBJ1-1,15,NA,TRBV9
CASSSGQSSNYGYTF,TGCGCCAGCAGCAGCGGACAGTCTTCTAACTATGGCTACACCTTC,NA,TRBJ1-2,15,once,TRBV5-1
CASRHMRVDEKLFF,TGTGCCAGTCGTCACATGAGGGTGGATGAAAAACTGTTTTTT,NA,TRBJ1-4,14,NA,TRBV19
CASSSLGPYEQYF,TGCGCCAGCAGCTCGTTGGGCCCCTACGAGCAGTACTTC,NA,TRBJ2-7,13,NA,TRBV5-1
CASLRGVGTEAFF,TGTGCCAGCCTCAGGGGTGTCGGCACTGAAGCTTTCTTT,NA,TRBJ1-1,13,NA,TRBV2
CATSDAGTSGRKTQYF,TGTGCCACCAGTGATGCCGGGACTAGCGGGAGAAAGACCCAGTACTTC,TRBD2,TRBJ2-5,16,NA,TRBV24-1
CASSVSGDYGYTF,TGTGCCAGCAGTGTGTCAGGGGACTATGGCTACACCTTC,NA,TRBJ1-2,13,NA,TRBV2
CASSRTAATNEKLFF,TGTGCCAGTAGCCGGACAGCTGCAACTAATGAAAAACTGTTTTTT,NA,TRBJ1-4,15,once,TRBV19
CASSPDRGWARGAFF,TGTGCCAGCAGCCCGGACAGGGGGTGGGCCCGGGGAGCTTTCTTT,TRBD1,TRBJ1-1,15,NA,TRBV14
CASSPNRGGEPQHF,TGTGCCAGCAGCCCTAACAGGGGCGGGGAGCCCCAGCATTTT,TRBD1,TRBJ1-5,14,NA,TRBV11-3
CASSREEGNQPQHF,TGTGCCAGCAGTCGGGAGGAAGGCAATCAGCCCCAGCATTTT,NA,TRBJ1-5,14,NA,TRBV6-5
CASSSNYGYTF,TGTGCCAGCAGTTCAAACTATGGCTACACCTTC,NA,TRBJ1-2,11,NA,TRBV28
CSAMRNEKLFF,TGCAGTGCTATGAGGAATGAAAAACTGTTTTTT,NA,TRBJ1-4,11,NA,TRBV20-1
CASSQFNTGELFF,TGTGCCAGCAGTCAATTTAACACCGGGGAGCTGTTTTTT,NA,TRBJ2-2,13,NA,TRBV27
CASSRELRESGYGYTF,TGTGCCAGCTCAAGGGAATTGCGGGAATCGGGGTATGGCTACACCTTC,NA,TRBJ1-2,16,NA,TRBV18
CASQGSANTGELFF,TGTGCCAGCCAGGGGAGCGCCAACACCGGGGAGCTGTTTTTT,NA,TRBJ2-2,14,NA,TRBV27
CASSPRLAEYGEQFF,TGTGCCAGCAGTCCTCGACTAGCGGAATATGGGGAGCAGTTCTTC,TRBD2,TRBJ2-1,15,NA,TRBV28
CASSLGGPTNEKLFF,TGTGCCAGCAGCTTAGGGGGCCCAACTAATGAAAAACTGTTTTTT,TRBD1,TRBJ1-4,15,few,TRBV5-4
CASSYYRESGLSNQPQHF,TGTGCCAGCAGTTACTACCGGGAGTCAGGTTTGAGCAATCAGCCCCAGCATTTT,NA,TRBJ1-5,18,NA,TRBV6-2/TRBV6-3
CASSSVGGRDEQFF,TGTGCCAGCAGCTCCGTGGGAGGTCGCGATGAGCAGTTCTTC,NA,TRBJ2-1,14,NA,TRBV11-2
CASSFTNRGLSVTEAFF,TGTGCCAGCAGTTTCACTAACAGGGGGCTGAGTGTGACTGAAGCTTTCTTT,TRBD1,TRBJ1-1,17,NA,TRBV27
CASFDSFYGYTF,TGTGCCAGCTTTGACAGCTTCTATGGCTACACCTTC,NA,TRBJ1-2,12,NA,TRBV11-3
CASSGGGLAKNIQYF,TGTGCCAGCAGCGGAGGGGGTCTAGCCAAAAACATTCAGTACTTC,NA,TRBJ2-4,15,NA,TRBV9
CASSLSSGDADTQYF,TGTGCCAGCAGTTTGTCTAGCGGGGATGCAGATACGCAGTATTTT,TRBD2,TRBJ2-3,15,NA,TRBV6-5